This record looks at one TCR beta chain sequence and its context. The sample comes from a study of blood T cell repertoires in COVID-19. Original processing methods: Amplification from reference gene primers served as the basis for estimated nucleated cell counts. Data came from immunoSEQ multiplex PCR; TCRdb stores just in-frame clones and leaves some out. The V and J calls and the clone size are those of that table, but D and trimming were determined from the DNA. The repertoire holds about 200,000 clones, with about 82% as singletons. The CDR3 has 15 amino acids. CDR1 LNHNV and CDR2 YYDKDF come from the germline V gene (reference sequence). V lost 2 bases and J 0 bases, leaving 11 bases between the germline ends.

This chain connects TRBV15 to TRBJ2-7; possible D gene TRBD2, 7 bases. The sample consisted of PBMCs or T cells enriched from blood (not recorded which). The receptor comes from a man in his forties with acute COVID-19. Here the CDR3 reads CATSRQRGGSYEQYF. In DNA, the CDR3 is TGTGCCACCAGCAGACAGAGGGGGGGCTCCTACGAGCAGTACTTC.